This T cell receptor (beta chain) was recovered during a study of OX40 agonist ivuxolimab in advanced cancers. Overall study results and limits: At 0.1 to 3.0 mg/kg, clonal expansion of CD4+ and CD8+ blood T cells had occurred by week 6. Among the lowest peripheral clonal expansion occurred in 0.1-3.0 mg/kg partial responders.

Autoimmune disease history or systemic immunosuppression barred patients. As concerns this clone: What it binds is not known.

The CDR3 is 14 amino acids. Germline CDR1 GTSNPN, CDR2 SVGIG (reference sequence). Trimming shortened V by 3 bases and J by 5 bases, and 14 bases separated the two germline ends. Clones were read by immunoSEQ multiplex PCR, and TCRdb kept only the in-frame ones, dropping some. The sample has tens of thousands of clones, around nine tenths seen once. The rearrangement links TRBV30 to TRBJ1-5, with no clear D. Sequencing used CD4+ or CD8+ T cells sorted from blood, obtained in a trial of the OX40 agonist ivuxolimab. The clonotype originates from an adult with an advanced solid tumor such as melanoma, head and neck, liver or kidney cancer. The DNA for the CDR3 is TGTGCCTGGAGCCCCGAGGCACTTTATCAGCCCCAGCATTTT. This encodes CAWSPEALYQPQHF.